The rows below give T cell receptor beta chains drawn from one sample of a study of beta chain features in type 1 diabetes. Clones were sequenced by immunoSEQ multiplex PCR, and TCRdb holds only the in-frame ones, with some missing. Counted here are over 200,000 clones, approximately 11% occurring once; the ten biggest clones make up about 0.018%. The sequenced sample consisted of naive CD4+ T cells from blood. These receptors were obtained from a young man with type 1 diabetes. Each CDR3 is given with its conserved first and last residue. The D gene is left open where the match is weak. A row's size may be missing; if present it is once, few, many or a size class.

j_gene,v_gene,d_gene,abundance,CDR3aa,CDR3nt
TRBJ2-5,TRBV5-4,TRBD2,-,CASRSGGGRTQYF,TGTGCCAGTCGTAGCGGGGGGGGCCGGACCCAGTACTTC
TRBJ1-6,TRBV5-1,TRBD1,few,CASSETGNYNSPLHF,TGCGCCAGCAGCGAGACAGGGAACTATAATTCACCCCTCCACTTT
TRBJ2-7,TRBV27,TRBD1,-,CASSRIGRGPYEQYF,TGTGCCAGCAGCCGAATCGGCAGGGGGCCTTACGAGCAGTACTTC
TRBJ2-2,TRBV2,-,-,CAVGGGSTGELFF,TGTGCCGTAGGGGGGGGTTCCACCGGGGAGCTGTTTTTT
TRBJ2-3,TRBV9,TRBD1,few,CASSVDNRGKDTQYF,TGTGCCAGCAGCGTAGATAACAGGGGGAAAGATACGCAGTATTTT
TRBJ2-7,TRBV6-1,TRBD1,few,CASTKGQTNYEQYF,TGTGCCAGCACCAAGGGACAGACGAACTACGAGCAGTACTTC
TRBJ2-7,TRBV29-1,-,-,CSVESGDIYGIEQYF,TGCAGCGTTGAAAGTGGCGACATTTACGGGATCGAGCAGTACTTC
TRBJ2-7,TRBV27,TRBD2,few,CASRDPTRGKSSYEQYF,TGTGCCAGCCGGGATCCCACGCGGGGGAAGAGCTCCTACGAGCAGTACTTC
TRBJ2-7,TRBV29-1,TRBD2,few,CSVGLSGGNEQYF,TGCAGCGTTGGTTTGAGCGGGGGAAACGAGCAGTACTTC
TRBJ1-5,TRBV2,-,-,CASAGENQPQHF,TGTGCCAGTGCGGGGGAGAATCAGCCCCAGCATTTT
TRBJ2-2,TRBV4-1,TRBD2,few,CASSQSGTRGLHGELFF,TGCGCCAGCAGCCAGTCGGGGACTAGAGGACTTCACGGGGAGCTGTTTTTT
TRBJ1-3,TRBV5-4,-,-,CASSLDQGNTIYF,TGTGCCAGCAGCTTGGACCAGGGAAACACCATATATTTT
TRBJ1-2,TRBV7-9,-,-,CASSPGDGYTF,TGTGCCAGCAGCCCGGGAGACGGCTACACCTTC
TRBJ1-2,TRBV7-9,TRBD1,-,CASSSGQGAWYGYTF,TGTGCCAGCAGCTCCGGACAGGGGGCCTGGTATGGCTACACCTTC
TRBJ1-1,TRBV7-9,-,-,CASSFQNTEAFF,TGTGCCAGCAGCTTCCAGAACACTGAAGCTTTCTTT
TRBJ2-3,TRBV2,-,-,CASSLENTQYF,TGTGCCAGCAGTTTAGAAAACACGCAGTATTTT
TRBJ2-1,TRBV4-1,-,-,CASSRVLAGEQFF,TGCGCCAGCAGCCGGGTACTAGCCGGCGAGCAGTTCTTC
TRBJ1-1,TRBV9,TRBD1,-,CASRRQGAWEAFF,TGTGCCAGCCGGCGACAGGGGGCATGGGAAGCTTTCTTT
TRBJ2-3,TRBV5-1,TRBD2,few,CASRPFGGNTQYF,TGCGCCAGCCGCCCCTTCGGGGGGAATACGCAGTATTTT
TRBJ2-7,TRBV11-2,-,few,CASSAQGSYEQYF,TGTGCCAGCAGCGCCCAGGGATCCTACGAGCAGTACTTC
TRBJ1-1,TRBV5-1,-,-,CASSLAGEEEAFF,TGCGCCAGCAGCTTGGCCGGGGAAGAGGAAGCTTTCTTT
TRBJ1-4,TRBV5-4,TRBD1,-,CASSSQTGLNEKLFF,TGTGCCAGCAGCTCCCAGACAGGGTTAAATGAAAAACTGTTTTTT
TRBJ2-3,TRBV15,TRBD2,-,CATSSLGGSSTDTQYF,TGTGCCACCAGCAGTCTCGGGGGGAGTAGCACAGATACGCAGTATTTT
TRBJ1-5,TRBV19,-,-,CASTPNSNQPQHF,TGTGCCAGTACCCCTAATAGCAATCAGCCCCAGCATTTT
TRBJ1-4,TRBV6-5,-,-,CAAARTVNEKLFF,TGTGCCGCCGCAAGGACAGTTAATGAAAAACTGTTTTTT
TRBJ2-7,TRBV18,TRBD1,-,CASSPATGGNEQYF,TGTGCCAGCTCACCGGCGACAGGGGGCAACGAGCAGTACTTC
TRBJ1-1,TRBV9,-,few,CASSPERGHSEAFF,TGTGCCAGCAGCCCAGAGCGGGGCCACAGTGAAGCTTTCTTT
TRBJ1-5,TRBV19,-,-,CASTPGYSNQPQHF,TGTGCCAGTACCCCCGGTTATAGCAATCAGCCCCAGCATTTT
TRBJ2-7,TRBV2,-,few,CASNRQVTYEQYF,TGTGCCAGCAACAGACAGGTAACCTACGAGCAGTACTTC
TRBJ2-7,TRBV4-1,-,few,CASSQDGTGVRDEQYF,TGCGCCAGCAGCCAAGATGGAACAGGCGTCAGGGACGAGCAGTACTTC
TRBJ1-5,TRBV7-9,-,-,CASSEGVHSNQPQHF,TGTGCCAGCAGCGAGGGAGTCCATAGCAATCAGCCCCAGCATTTT
TRBJ2-3,TRBV10-3,-,once,CAISEKISTTDTQYF,TGTGCCATCAGTGAGAAGATATCTACCACAGATACGCAGTATTTT
TRBJ1-6,TRBV4-1,TRBD1,few,CASSQGDRVNSPLHF,TGCGCCAGCAGCCAAGGGGACAGGGTTAATTCACCCCTCCACTTT
TRBJ2-5,TRBV29-1,-,-,CSVEGTQETQYF,TGCAGCGTCGAGGGAACCCAAGAGACCCAGTACTTC
TRBJ1-6,TRBV25-1,-,-,CASSDSLDRVPSCLHF,TGTGCCAGCAGTGACTCGCTCGACAGAGTACCCTCATGCCTCCACTTT
TRBJ1-2,TRBV20-1,-,-,CSAGGLYGYTF,TGCAGTGCCGGGGGACTCTATGGCTACACCTTC
TRBJ2-7,TRBV6-1,-,-,CASQYRDNYEQYF,TGTGCCAGCCAGTACCGGGATAACTACGAGCAGTACTTC
TRBJ2-2,TRBV11-2,-,-,CASCAPPNTGELFF,TGTGCCAGTTGCGCGCCCCCGAACACCGGGGAGCTGTTTTTT
TRBJ1-2,TRBV6-5,-,-,CASRTGQRAYGYTF,TGTGCCAGCAGAACGGGGCAGCGGGCCTATGGCTACACCTTC
TRBJ2-7,TRBV7-2,TRBD2,-,CASSLTGTSGSLGQYF,TGTGCCAGCAGCTTAACCGGGACTAGCGGGAGTTTGGGGCAGTACTTC
TRBJ2-5,TRBV7-2,-,few,CASSLGPIVGTQYF,TGTGCCAGCAGCTTAGGCCCAATAGTCGGGACCCAGTACTTC
TRBJ1-2,TRBV30,-,few,CAWSVPYLYGYTF,TGTGCCTGGAGTGTTCCGTATCTCTATGGCTACACCTTC
TRBJ2-7,TRBV10-3,-,-,CATADSTYEQYF,TGTGCCACCGCGGACAGTACCTACGAGCAGTACTTC
TRBJ1-5,TRBV29-1,-,-,CSVGTDGEPQHF,TGCAGCGTTGGTACTGACGGGGAGCCCCAGCATTTT
TRBJ1-4,TRBV4-3,-,-,CASSPRAGTATNEKLFF,TGCGCCAGCAGCCCCCGCGCGGGGACTGCAACTAATGAAAAACTGTTTTTT
TRBJ1-6,TRBV5-4,-,-,CASSFRPVRNSPLHF,TGTGCCAGCAGCTTCCGCCCGGTGCGCAATTCACCCCTCCACTTT
TRBJ1-1,TRBV7-2,TRBD1,few,CASSPFQGVNTEAFF,TGTGCCAGCAGCCCCTTTCAGGGGGTGAACACTGAAGCTTTCTTT
TRBJ2-3,TRBV4-1,-,-,CASSQERGGTQYF,TGCGCCAGCAGCCAAGAGCGGGGTGGTACGCAGTATTTT
TRBJ2-1,TRBV9,TRBD1,few,CASSPAGTGRNEQFF,TGTGCCAGCAGCCCTGCCGGGACAGGGAGGAATGAGCAGTTCTTC
TRBJ1-4,TRBV5-6,-,few,CASSAGRNEKLFF,TGTGCCAGCAGCGCGGGACGTAATGAAAAACTGTTTTTT
TRBJ2-3,TRBV7-9,-,few,CASSPWGGPASTDTQYF,TGTGCCAGCAGCCCTTGGGGGGGGCCGGCGAGCACAGATACGCAGTATTTT
TRBJ2-4,TRBV9,-,-,CASSVGFGAGNIQYF,TGTGCCAGCAGCGTAGGATTTGGGGCGGGGAACATTCAGTACTTC
TRBJ2-7,TRBV5-4,-,-,CASSSGAYEQYF,TGTGCCAGCAGCTCGGGAGCCTACGAGCAGTACTTC
TRBJ2-7,TRBV4-1,TRBD2,-,CASSQGRLAGGEQYF,TGCGCCAGCAGCCAAGGGCGACTAGCGGGTGGGGAGCAGTACTTC
TRBJ2-7,TRBV28,TRBD1,-,CASSWEYRDRGYEQYF,TGTGCCAGCAGTTGGGAATACCGGGACAGGGGTTACGAGCAGTACTTC
TRBJ1-5,TRBV2,-,-,CATIQGAGQPQHF,TGTGCCACCATTCAGGGTGCCGGTCAGCCCCAGCATTTT
TRBJ1-1,TRBV28,TRBD1,few,CASSSHQGAVTEAFF,TGTGCCAGCAGTTCACATCAGGGGGCTGTCACTGAAGCTTTCTTT